This TCR beta chain came from a study of shared clonotypes between healthy human individuals. Whole-study context: A couple of women and a few men aged 18 to 49 served as donors.

Germline-derived CDR1 and CDR2 are MGHRA and YSYEKL. This CDR3 spans 13 amino acids. The V end lost 2 bases, the J end lost 6 bases, and 8 bases lay between the germline ends. Whole-study findings and limits: The sampled material consisted only of blood, and tissue repertoires are likely to differ. The study generally estimated greater richness for naive than memory subsets.

In regard to this clone: Its antigen is currently unknown.

Sorted-subset replicate PCRs used about 180 ng DNA, 30,000 or so T cell genomes. Profiled with immunoSEQ multiplex PCR; TCRdb holds only in-frame clones, not every one. The repertoire holds hundreds of thousands of clones, with 90% to 95% as singletons. Selected positively for CCR7 and CD45RO-negative, naive CD8 cells excluded terminally differentiated effector memory CD45RA+ cells. The material sequenced was naive CD8+ T cells sorted from blood. This chain links TRBV4-1 with TRBJ1-5; no reliable D call. The TCR was taken from a woman younger than 45 in good health. The CDR3 spells CASSQLAGQPQHF. CDR3 sequence (DNA): TGCGCCAGCAGCCAATTGGCCGGTCAGCCCCAGCATTTT.